This T cell receptor (beta chain) is from a study of blood T cell repertoires in COVID-19. Overall study: T cells, B-cell-depleted T cells, or PBMCs provided the cDNA or gDNA that served as material.

Original handling: Amplifying reference gene primers gave estimates of nucleated cell counts. Clones were sequenced by immunoSEQ multiplex PCR, and TCRdb holds only the in-frame ones, with some missing. V and J calls and clone size come straight from that table; D and trimming were deduced from the DNA. The sample has tens of thousands of clones; 85% to 90% are singletons. This CDR3 has 16 amino acids. Germline V gene sequence: CDR1 SNHLY, CDR2 FYNNEI. V lost 2 bases and J lost 4, with 12 bases in between. The material sequenced was peripheral blood. This receptor was taken from a woman between 70 and 85 years old with acute or convalescent COVID-19. This chain connects TRBV2 to TRBJ2-6, with D possibly being TRBD1 (6 bases). CDR3: CASSELTGSGANVLTF. In nucleotides, the CDR3 is TGTGCCAGCAGTGAACTTACAGGGTCAGGGGCCAACGTCCTGACTTTC.